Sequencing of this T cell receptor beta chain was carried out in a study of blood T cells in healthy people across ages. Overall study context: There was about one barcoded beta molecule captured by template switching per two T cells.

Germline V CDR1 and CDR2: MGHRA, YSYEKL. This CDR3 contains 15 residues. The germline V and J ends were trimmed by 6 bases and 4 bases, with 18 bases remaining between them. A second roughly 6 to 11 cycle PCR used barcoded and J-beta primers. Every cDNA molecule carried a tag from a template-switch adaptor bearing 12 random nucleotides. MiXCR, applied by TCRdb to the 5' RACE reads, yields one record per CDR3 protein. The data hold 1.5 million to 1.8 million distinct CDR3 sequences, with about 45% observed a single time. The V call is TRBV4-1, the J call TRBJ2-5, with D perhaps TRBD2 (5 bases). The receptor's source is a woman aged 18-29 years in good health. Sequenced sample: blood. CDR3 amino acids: CASRHLARATETQYF. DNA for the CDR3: TGCGCCAGCAGACACCTCGCGAGGGCAACAGAGACCCAGTACTTC.